Listed below are T cell receptor beta chains from one sample, sequenced in a study of T-cell memory formation after mild COVID-19. One entry per CDR3 protein, called by TCRdb with MiXCR from the 5' RACE reads. The sample contains about 100,000 distinct CDR3 sequences, around 10% of which appear only once. Sequencing was performed on PBMCs or a T cell subset sorted from them (not recorded which). These receptors were taken from a man between 18 and 35 years old who had mild COVID-19 (a few samples of this study predate the infection). Cell type and time point are not known. The CDR3 runs from the conserved cysteine through the conserved F or W. A D gene is named only where the DNA matches it firmly. Where a row states a size, it is once, few, many or the class of an expanded clone; other rows omit it.

.	TRBV11-3	.	TRBJ2-3	TGTGCCAGCAGCTTAGGTTTGGTGAAGGGGACAGATACGCAGTATTTT	CASSLGLVKGTDTQYF
few	TRBV5-1	.	TRBJ2-3	TGCGCCAGCAGCTTGGCCCTGGTCTCTGGGAGAGGCACAGATACGCAGTATTTT	CASSLALVSGRGTDTQYF
few	TRBV7-2	TRBD1	TRBJ2-2	TGTGCCAGCAGCTTTCCAGGGGGCAACGGGGAGCTGTTTTTT	CASSFPGGNGELFF
few	TRBV3-1	TRBD2	TRBJ2-1	TGTGCCAGCAGCCAAGATACGATAGCGGGGGTGGATGAGCAGTTCTTC	CASSQDTIAGVDEQFF
.	TRBV12-3/TRBV12-4	TRBD1	TRBJ2-7	TGTGCCAGCAACCCGGGGGACAGGGGATACGAGCAGTACTTC	CASNPGDRGYEQYF
once	TRBV9	.	TRBJ2-7	TGTGCCAGCAGCACACACCACTACGAGCAGTACTTC	CASSTHHYEQYF
few	TRBV13	.	TRBJ1-2	TGTGCCAGCAGCTCCGGCAGGGCCTATGGCTACACCTTC	CASSSGRAYGYTF
many	TRBV21-1	.	TRBJ1-2	TGTGCCAGCCCGCGCTCGCCAGGGGCCGCCTATGGCTACACCTTC	CASPRSPGAAYGYTF
.	TRBV20-1	.	TRBJ2-1	TGCAGTGCTAGGGATGTCGGTGAGCAGTTCTTC	CSARDVGEQFF
.	TRBV2	TRBD1	TRBJ2-7	TGTGCCAGCAGGGACCCGGGACAGGGCCACGAGCAGTACTTC	CASRDPGQGHEQYF
few	TRBV7-9	TRBD2	TRBJ2-3	TGTGCCAGCAGCCCCCGGGGGGGGACGACTAGCACAGATACGCAGTATTTT	CASSPRGGTTSTDTQYF
many	TRBV4-1	.	TRBJ2-1	TGCGCCAGCAGCCAAGGCCCCGGGACAGAGGGGGAGGAGTTCTTC	CASSQGPGTEGEEFF
few	TRBV12-3/TRBV12-4	.	TRBJ2-4	TGTGCCAGCACCCCCGAACGGGTGGGCAAAAACATTCAGTACTTC	CASTPERVGKNIQYF
.	TRBV7-2	TRBD1	TRBJ2-7	TGTGCCAGCCGGGAGACAGGGGGTCCCTACGAGCAGTACTTC	CASRETGGPYEQYF
.	TRBV23-1	.	TRBJ1-1	TGCGCCAGCAGTCAATCGACAGAAAAAAAAGCTTTCTTT	CASSQSTEKKAFF
.	TRBV29-1	.	TRBJ1-2	TGCAGCGTTGAGATCATACAGGGTCGCTATGGCTACACCTTC	CSVEIIQGRYGYTF